These 6 T cell receptor beta chains came from one sample sequenced in a study of T cell changes during pregnancy in multiple sclerosis. Some clones are missing from TCRdb's copy, which holds only in-frame ones; the method was immunoSEQ multiplex PCR. The sample contains about 80,000 clones, around 92% of which appear only once. Source: peripheral blood, taken before pregnancy. Receptor source: a female donor with multiple sclerosis, enrolled in a pregnancy study.

The chain is built from TRBV7-3 and TRBJ2-6; 9 bases are shared with TRBD1. CDR3 length: 19 residues. V lost 4 bases and J lost 1; bases outside the gene matches: 11. The germline V gene encodes CDR1 SGHTA and CDR2 FQGTGA. The chain's CDR3 is CASSSTRWTGVSGANVLTF. For the CDR3, the DNA is TGTGCCAGCAGCTCCACCCGGTGGACAGGGGTATCTGGGGCCAACGTCCTGACTTTC.

This sequence joins TRBV9 and TRBJ2-7; D is possibly TRBD1 (5 bases). CDR3 length: 14 residues. The germline V gene encodes CDR1 SGDLS and CDR2 YYNGEE. V was clipped by 0 bases and J by 3 bases, with 10 bases between them. The CDR3 DNA follows: TGTGCCAGCAGCGTAGGGGCAGGGATCTACGAGCAGTACTTC. This encodes CASSVGAGIYEQYF.

This chain uses TRBV11-2 with TRBJ2-1; 9 positions match TRBD1. V was clipped by 4 bases and J by 0 bases; unmatched bases: 4. The CDR3 has 16 residues. Germline V gives CDR1 SGHAT, CDR2 FQNNGV. The CDR3 DNA follows: TGTGCCAGCAGCTGGGGACAGGGAAGCTCCTACAATGAGCAGTTCTTC. Translated: CASSWGQGSSYNEQFF.

In nucleotides, the CDR3 is TGTGCCAGCAGTTACGACTTTAACACTGAAGCTTTCTTT. Amino acids: CASSYDFNTEAFF. The rearrangement joins TRBV6-5 to TRBJ1-1; D not resolved. Trimming shortened V by 2 bases and J by 2 bases, and 6 bases separated the two germline ends. The CDR3 sequence is 13 residues long. CDR1 is MNHEY and CDR2 is SVGAGI in the germline V gene.

The V and J genes are TRBV7-9 and TRBJ2-3; 8 bases match TRBD2. The CDR3 has 15 amino acids. Trimming at V came to 1 base and at J to 5 bases, leaving 5 bases not matched to a gene. Germline CDR1 reads SEHNR; CDR2 reads FQNEAQ (reference sequence). The CDR3 loop is CASSLDGGALDTQYF. The CDR3 DNA reads as TGTGCCAGCAGCTTAGACGGGGGGGCGTTAGATACGCAGTATTTT. Filled out from reference TRBV7-9 and TRBJ2-3, the complete variable domain reads DTGVSQNPRHKITKRGQNVTFRCDPISEHNRLYWYRQTLGQGPEFLTYFQNEAQLEKSRLLSDRFSAERPKGSFSTLEIQRTEQGDSAMYLCASSLDGGALDTQYFGPGTRLTVL.

The chain carries TRBV4-1 and TRBJ2-5; maybe TRBD2 (6 bases). Deletions cut 1 base from V and 3 bases from J, with 12 bases between. Looked up from germline, CDR1 is MGHRA and CDR2 is YSYEKL. This CDR3 comprises 15 residues. Written as DNA, the CDR3 is TGCGCCAGCAGCCAAGGCGGGGTGTGGGAAGAGACCCAGTACTTC. It translates to CASSQGGVWEETQYF.